These 10 T cell receptor beta chains share one sample of origin, sequenced in a study of CD8 T cells in Susac syndrome. Random hexamers served to reverse transcribe roughly 0.45 to 1 ug RNA. Using its own MiXCR run on the immunoSEQ multiplex PCR reads, TCRdb lists one record per CDR3 protein. The table has roughly 150,000 distinct CDR3 sequences, approximately 94% seen once; the top ten hold more than 0.2%. Sequences were obtained from CD8+ T cells from PBMCs. The origin of the receptors is a human donor with multiple sclerosis.

As for this clonotype: Mismatch with germline at one junction end may stem from a read error. The chain links TRBV29-1 to TRBJ1-2; D is unclear. Germline V gene lookup returns CDR1 SQVTM and CDR2 ANQGSEA. This CDR3 has 13 amino acids. The CDR3 DNA reads as TGCAGCGTGAAGTCGGCCGGAGGCTATAGCTACACCTTC. Protein: CSVKSAGGYSYTF.

The chain combines TRBV6-5 with TRBJ2-7; D perhaps matches TRBD2 (6 bases). The V gene's germline CDR1 is MNHEY and CDR2 SVGAGI. This CDR3 has 15 residues. Trimming took 2 bases from V and 2 from J, leaving 13 bases between them. DNA of the CDR3: TGTGCCAGCAGTTACGGTGCGGGGTCGACCTACGAGCAGTACTTC. Protein sequence: CASSYGAGSTYEQYF.

The rearrangement joins TRBV30 to TRBJ2-3; D is perhaps TRBD1 (5 bases). V dropped 0 bases and J dropped 5 bases, with 9 bases sitting between them. Germline assignment: CDR1 GTSNPN and CDR2 SVGIG (reference sequence). The CDR3 is 13 amino acids. The CDR3, as DNA: TGTGCCTGGAGTGTACGAAGGGGAGATACGCAGTATTTT. It encodes CAWSVRRGDTQYF.

This chain uses TRBV3-1 with TRBJ1-4; D not certain. V was pared by 1 base and J by 14 bases, with 14 bases between. The germline CDR1 and CDR2 sequences are LGHDT and YNNKEL (reference sequence). The CDR3 is 13 residues long. Here the CDR3 reads CASSQASRTGLFF. CDR3 nucleotide sequence: TGTGCCAGCAGCCAAGCCTCAAGGACGGGGCTGTTTTTT.

This chain uses TRBV20-1 with TRBJ2-2; D call uncertain. This CDR3 has 14 amino acids. CDR1 and CDR2 (germline): DFQATT, SNEGSKA (reference sequence). V lost 0 bases and J lost 2, with 7 bases in between. The CDR3 DNA reads as TGCAGTGCTAGAGATGGGCTAAACACCGGGGAGCTGTTTTTT. This encodes CSARDGLNTGELFF.

V usage is TRBV30 and J usage is TRBJ2-7, with D possibly matching TRBD2 (6 bases). The V end was cut by 5 bases, the J end by 2 bases, with 19 bases between. This CDR3 region has 15 residues. Germline V gives CDR1 GTSNPN, CDR2 SVGIG (reference sequence). The CDR3 reads CAWAPPGLRAYEQYF. CDR3 bases: TGTGCCTGGGCCCCCCCGGGACTCAGGGCCTACGAGCAGTACTTC. The full variable domain, its missing parts supplied by reference TRBV30 and TRBJ2-7, is SQTIHQWPATLVQPVGSPLSLECTVEGTSNPNLYWYRQAAGRGLQLLFYSVGIGQISSEVPQNLSASRPQDRQFILSSKKLLLSDSGFYLCAWAPPGLRAYEQYFGPGTRLTVT.

The DNA of the CDR3 is TGTGCCAGCAGTTCCAGGGCTTTCCAAGAGACCCAGTACTTC. Protein sequence: CASSSRAFQETQYF. J is TRBJ2-5 and V is TRBV28; possibly TRBD1 for D (5 bases). Per the germline V gene, CDR1 is MDHEN and CDR2 is SYDVKM. This CDR3 is built from 14 residues. Trimming took 4 bases from V and 1 from J, leaving 10 bases between them.

The chain carries TRBV4-1 and TRBJ1-2; unclear D gene. The ends were cut back, 0 bases at V and 2 bases at J, with 13 bases in the middle. CDR1 is MGHRA, CDR2 YSYEKL, per germline. This CDR3 comprises 16 residues. The CDR3 region has the DNA TGCGCCAGCAGCCAAGATTGGGCGGGAATGAACTATGGCTACACCTTC. Protein product: CASSQDWAGMNYGYTF.

The V call is TRBV20-1, the J call TRBJ2-1, with D unclear. There are 13 residues in the CDR3. CDR1 is DFQATT and CDR2 is SNEGSKA in the germline V gene (reference sequence). Trimming took off 6 bases at V and 1 base at J, with 10 bases between the two ends. In DNA, the CDR3 is TGCAGTGCCCCCTTTGGGTCCTACAATGAGCAGTTCTTC. This gives the protein CSAPFGSYNEQFF.

The rearrangement links TRBV29-1 to TRBJ2-2; TRBD1 might be the D (5 bases). CDR3 length: 11 residues. Looked up from germline, CDR1 is SQVTM and CDR2 is ANQGSEA. The V gene lost 7 bases and the J gene lost 14 bases, with 17 bases spanning the gap. The CDR3 reads CSATANTNLFF. DNA for the CDR3: TGCAGCGCGACAGCTAACACCAATCTGTTTTTT.